The 19 T cell receptor beta chains listed next were all sequenced from one sample in a study of T-cell reconstitution after alpha-beta-depleted transplantation in children (TCRdb year 2016). Library preparation was by PCR. The data were produced on an Illumina HiSeq 2500. To normalize quantification of the TCRbeta repertoire, the TCR libraries were built with molecular barcoding that relied on unique molecular identifiers. The public reads were reprocessed in TCRdb via fastp at Q25 and MiXCR, keeping in-frame beta chains. Identical CDR3 proteins give one entry, which carries the most common genes and DNA. Across this sample there are fewer than 550,000 distinct CDR3 sequences, with around 10% seen only once. The ten largest clonotypes hold approximately 14% of the sample. In the paper's terms, the treatment or condition label means: allogeneic hematopoietic cell transplantation with graft depleted of TCRalphabeta T cells and CD19 B cells.

The sample here was PBMCs, mostly from graft donor cells, taken 180 days after TCRalphabeta/CD19-depleted stem cell transplant. The receptors were sampled from a female patient between 2 and 15 years old who had a stem cell transplant for aplastic anemia, so the T cells may come from the graft donor.

The chain couples TRBV7-7 to TRBJ1-5; D is perhaps TRBD1 (6 bases). The CDR3 runs to 16 residues. V was shortened by 5 bases and J by 0 bases, with 14 bases between the two germline ends. The germline V gene has CDR1 SSHAT and CDR2 FNYEAQ (reference sequence). The CDR3 nucleotides read TGTGCCAGCAGCCCTCGGACAGTTAATAGCAATCAGCCCCAGCATTTT. Translated: CASSPRTVNSNQPQHF.

V and J are TRBV19 and TRBJ2-1, with TRBD2 matching over 9 bases. Germline values: CDR1 LNHDA, CDR2 SQIVND (reference sequence). The CDR3 contains 16 residues. V lost 1 base, J lost 8 bases, and 9 bases stayed unmatched. CDR3 residues: CASSIAGGGGVHEQFF. The DNA for the CDR3 is TGTGCCAGTAGTATAGCGGGCGGGGGGGGCGTACATGAGCAGTTCTTC.

This clonotype turned up a few times. The rearrangement links TRBV28 to TRBJ2-7, with TRBD2 matching 10 bases. The V gene's germline CDR1 is MDHEN and CDR2 SYDVKM. J lost 3 bases, V lost 4 bases, and 12 bases had no gene match. The CDR3 extends over 17 amino acids. CDR3 coding DNA: TGTGCCAGCAGTTGGACTAGCGGCTCCGTGAGGGGCTACGAGCAGTACTTC. Translating gives CASSWTSGSVRGYEQYF.

This clonotype came up a few times. The V call is TRBV12-3 or TRBV12-4, the J call TRBJ1-2; D is uncertain. Between the trimmed V and J ends, which lost 6 bases and 5 bases, there was a span of 16 bases. The length of the CDR3 is 14 residues. The CDR3 DNA follows: TGTGCCAGCAGCCTCCCGGGATTTTGGTATGGCTACACCTTC. Its protein is CASSLPGFWYGYTF.

V gene TRBV28 combines with J gene TRBJ1-2; D gene unclear. V was pared by 7 bases and J by 5 bases, with 11 bases between. The CDR3 covers 12 residues. The V gene's germline CDR1 is MDHEN and CDR2 SYDVKM. Here the CDR3 reads CASTDPSYGYTF. CDR3 nucleotide sequence: TGTGCCAGCACCGACCCTAGTTATGGCTACACCTTC.

The chain is built from TRBV24-1 and TRBJ2-7; 7 bases line up with TRBD2. The ends lost 4 bases at V and 1 base at J; junction bases unmatched: 21. CDR1 and CDR2 (germline): KGHDR, SFDVKD. The CDR3 spans 20 residues. CDR3 sequence reads: CATSDPSPGYSGLGSYEQYV. The CDR3 nucleotides are TGTGCCACCAGTGACCCCTCCCCCGGTTATAGCGGGCTGGGTTCCTACGAGCAGTACGTC.

The sample holds a few counts of this clonotype. The V and J genes are TRBV12-3 or TRBV12-4 and TRBJ2-1; no definite D call. Trimming stripped 0 bases from V and 7 bases from J, with 7 bases between. The CDR3 sequence is 13 residues long. CDR3 in amino acids: CASSLALPNEQFF. The DNA for the CDR3 is TGTGCCAGCAGTTTAGCCCTCCCTAATGAGCAGTTCTTC.

The rearrangement uses TRBV7-2 and TRBJ2-5, with no clear D. The CDR3 runs to 12 residues. V shed 8 bases and J shed 4 bases, with 11 bases lying between them. Germline V CDR1 and CDR2: SGHTA, FQGNSA. CDR3 region: CASGLSGETQYF. In DNA, the CDR3 is TGTGCCAGCGGCCTGAGTGGAGAGACCCAGTACTTC.

The genes are TRBV4-1 and TRBJ2-5; D gene uncertain. The CDR3 totals 15 residues. Germline V lookup: CDR1 MGHRA, CDR2 YSYEKL. V lost 0 bases and J 4 bases, leaving 12 bases between the germline ends. CDR3 in DNA: TGCGCCAGCAGCCAAGAACTGGTCTTACGAGAGACCCAGTACTTC. Protein product: CASSQELVLRETQYF.

The V gene is TRBV9, the J gene TRBJ1-1; a possible D gene is TRBD1 (5 bases). The germline V and J ends were trimmed by 3 bases and 1 base, with 13 bases remaining between them. The CDR3 covers 15 residues. The V gene's germline CDR1 is SGDLS and CDR2 YYNGEE. The CDR3 DNA reads TGTGCCAGCAGCGCAGGGCAGTTTGCGAACACTGAAGCTTTCTTT. Its translation: CASSAGQFANTEAFF.

In its sample, this clonotype was seen many times. This sequence joins TRBV3-1 and TRBJ2-5; 8 positions match TRBD2. This CDR3 contains 13 residues. Germline CDR1 is LGHDT and CDR2 is YNNKEL (reference sequence). The junction had 1 base not matched to a gene; V was cut back by 1 base and J by 6 bases. This CDR3 is CASSQAGGQTQYF. Written as DNA, the CDR3 is TGTGCCAGCAGCCAAGCGGGGGGGCAGACCCAGTACTTC.

The CDR3 loop reads CASSFSGRADIQYF. The CDR3, as DNA: TGTGCCAGCAGTTTCAGCGGGAGGGCGGACATTCAGTACTTC. The rearrangement links TRBV9 to TRBJ2-4, with TRBD2 matching over 10 bases. V shed 5 bases, J shed 8 bases, and the junction held 7 bases outside the gene matches. Germline CDR1 reads SGDLS; CDR2 reads YYNGEE. CDR3 length equals 14 residues. The full variable domain, its missing parts supplied by reference TRBV9 and TRBJ2-4, is DSGVTQTPKHLITATGQRVTLRCSPRSGDLSVYWYQQSLDQGLQFLIQYYNGEERAKGNILERFSAQQFPDLHSELNLSSLELGDSALYFCASSFSGRADIQYFGAGTRLSVL.

Ten or more counts support this clonotype. The V and J genes are TRBV29-1 and TRBJ1-2; D is undetermined. Germline-derived CDR1 and CDR2 are SQVTM and ANQGSEA. Trimming shortened V by 2 bases and J by 1 base, and 8 bases separated the two germline ends. The CDR3 covers 13 residues. CDR3 DNA: TGCAGCGTTGAAACAGATAGTAACTATGGCTACACCTTC. The encoded protein is CSVETDSNYGYTF.

The chain employs TRBV3-1 and TRBJ1-1, with 7 bases identical to TRBD1. The J segment lost 1 base and the V segment lost 9 bases, leaving 8 bases of the junction unmatched. CDR1 is LGHDT, CDR2 YNNKEL, per germline (reference sequence). The CDR3 runs to 14 residues. This chain's CDR3 is CASNLEGANTEAFF. CDR3 coding DNA: TGTGCCAGTAATCTTGAGGGGGCGAACACTGAAGCTTTCTTT.

Concerning this clonotype: One base away lies a much larger clone, so this may be a sequencing read error. The V call is TRBV6-5, the J call TRBJ2-3; a possible D gene is TRBD2 (6 bases). Germline-derived CDR1 and CDR2 are MNHEY and SVGAGI. V lost 3 bases to trimming and J lost 2 bases, with 18 bases between them. This CDR3 has 17 amino acids. In DNA form, the CDR3 reads TGTGCCAGCAGTTATATCACTCTGCGGGAAAACACAGATACGCAGTATTTT. It encodes CASSYITLRENTDTQYF.

This clonotype was seen a few times. V and J are TRBV11-2 and TRBJ2-1, with 7 nucleotides matching TRBD1. CDR1 and CDR2 (germline): SGHAT, FQNNGV. The CDR3 is 15 residues long. Unmatched junction bases numbered 9, after V lost 1 base and J lost 9 bases. The DNA for the CDR3 is TGTGCCAGCAGCTTAGTCGGGACAGCTTCTATTGAGCAGTTCTTC. Residues: CASSLVGTASIEQFF. Using reference TRBV11-2 and TRBJ2-1 for the parts outside the CDR3, the full variable domain is EAGVAQSPRYKIIEKRQSVAFWCNPISGHATLYWYQQILGQGPKLLIQFQNNGVVDDSQLPKDRFSAERLKGVDSTLKIQPAKLEDSAVYLCASSLVGTASIEQFFGPGTRLTVL.

This clonotype was seen repeatedly, ten times or more. The CDR3 reads CASSSVPNTGELFF. The CDR3 bases are TGCGCCAGCAGCTCCGTCCCCAACACCGGGGAGCTGTTTTTT. The chain joins TRBV5-1 to TRBJ2-2; D is unclear. The CDR3 length is 14 residues. Germline loops: CDR1 SGHRS, CDR2 YFSETQ. V lost 3 bases and J lost 2, with 8 bases in between.

This clonotype was seen a handful of times. J is TRBJ2-1 and V is TRBV12-3 or TRBV12-4; D perhaps matches TRBD1 (6 bases). The germline V and J ends were trimmed by 8 bases and 8 bases, with 22 bases remaining between them. This CDR3 is built from 15 residues. The CDR3 region is CASWGRLMGNYEQFF. In nucleotides, the CDR3 is TGTGCCAGCTGGGGGCGCCTGATGGGGAACTATGAGCAGTTCTTC.

This clonotype occurred a few times. The V and J genes are TRBV11-2 and TRBJ2-7; 7 positions match TRBD2. The CDR3 is 14 amino acids. The germline CDR1 and CDR2 sequences are SGHAT and FQNNGV. V lost 5 bases to trimming and J lost 6 bases; unmatched junction nucleotides: 10. CDR3 DNA sequence: TGTGCCAGCAGCCCCAGGGCGGGAGCGTTCGAGCAGTACTTC. Residues: CASSPRAGAFEQYF.